This TCR beta chain was sequenced for a study of shared clonotypes between healthy human individuals. The CDR3 totals 12 residues. The V gene's germline CDR1 is SGHNT and CDR2 YYREEE (reference sequence). The method was immunoSEQ multiplex PCR; TCRdb's version includes in-frame clones alone and lacks a portion of them. This sample carries approximately 2.5 million clones, over 85% of them seen once, and the ten largest clones take about 0.39%. The sample holds one count of this clone. Relative to the germline gene, one junction end is altered; a read error may explain this. Other DNA sequences from this sample encode an identical CDR3 as well.

This receptor was obtained from a man in his late teens or twenties in good health. Some clones in this sample may be carry-over from other donors' samples. This chain uses TRBV5-4 with TRBJ1-2, with D possibly matching TRBD1 (6 bases). The sample consisted of naive CD4+ T cells from PBMCs. Subset reported: CD45RA+ positively selected. CDR3 DNA: TGTGCTAGCAGTCAACAGGGATATGGCTACACCTTC. Its translation: CASSQQGYGYTF.